These 6 T cell receptor beta chains originate from one sample sequenced in a study of regulatory dendritic cells for organ transplantation. Profiled with immunoSEQ multiplex PCR; TCRdb holds only in-frame clones, not every one. The sample includes over 8,000 clones, around three fifths of them seen just once. For these receptors, no antigen is known. Sorted T cells were CFSE-labeled and cultured less than 6 days with allogeneic regulatory or mature dendritic cells at 1:10. Sequencing was performed on naive CD4+ T cells from blood cultured with dendritic cells. Indicated subset: CD45RA+ naive T cells. The receptor source for this set is a human donor in good health.

J is TRBJ2-1 and V is TRBV5-1; D is undetermined. CDR3 size: 16 residues. The germline gives CDR1 SGHRS, CDR2 YFSETQ. Deletions cut 0 bases from V and 6 bases from J, with 16 bases between. The CDR3 is CASSLVSPGPLNEQFF. Written as DNA, the CDR3 is TGCGCCAGCAGCTTGGTGAGTCCAGGCCCCCTCAATGAGCAGTTCTTC.

A few counts support this clone. The rearrangement links TRBV7-7 to TRBJ2-1, with D tentatively TRBD2 (5 bases). This CDR3 has 15 residues. V lost 5 bases, J lost 2 bases, and 13 bases lay in between. Germline V gives CDR1 SSHAT, CDR2 FNYEAQ (reference sequence). CDR3 in DNA: TGTGCCAGCAGCCCAGGACTGACCCCCTACAATGAGCAGTTCTTC. Its protein is CASSPGLTPYNEQFF.

The CDR3 region is CAISEGSYEQYF. In DNA form, the CDR3 reads TGTGCCATCAGTGAGGGGAGCTACGAGCAGTACTTC. V gene TRBV10-3 combines with J gene TRBJ2-7; maybe TRBD2 (5 bases). The CDR3 covers 12 residues. Germline CDR1 and CDR2: ENHRY and SYGVKD. V lost 2 bases and J 3 bases, leaving 5 bases between the germline ends.

CDR3: CASSDQGANTEAFF. DNA for the CDR3: TGTGCCAGCAGTGATCAGGGGGCGAACACTGAAGCTTTCTTT. The rearrangement links TRBV2 to TRBJ1-1, with 8 bases aligning to TRBD1. Germline V gene sequence: CDR1 SNHLY, CDR2 FYNNEI. J gave up 1 base and V 3 bases, and 1 base lay outside the gene matches. This CDR3 is built from 14 residues.

This rearrangement joins TRBV4-1 to TRBJ2-1; 13 bases match TRBD2. There are 14 residues in the CDR3. CDR1 is MGHRA and CDR2 is YSYEKL in the germline V gene. Trimming at V came to 5 bases and at J to 10 bases, leaving 5 bases not matched to a gene. The CDR3 sequence: CASSRTSGGWEQFF. The CDR3 DNA reads TGCGCCAGCAGCAGGACTAGCGGGGGCTGGGAGCAGTTCTTC.

J is TRBJ2-7 and V is TRBV6-1; D is unclear. With 0 bases removed from V and 3 bases from J, the gap between germline ends came to 12 bases. Germline values: CDR1 MNHNS, CDR2 SASEGT. The CDR3 has 15 amino acids. The CDR3 DNA is TGTGCCAGCAGTGAAGCGCTAGTCCACGGCTACGAGCAGTACTTC. Translation: CASSEALVHGYEQYF.